Described below is a single T cell receptor (beta chain) sequence and its context. These data originate in a study of shared clonotypes between healthy human individuals. Genomic DNA of each subset was evenly split across several immunoSEQ plates. In replicate PCRs of sorted subsets, roughly 190 ng DNA, roughly 31,000 T cell genomes, was used. Only in-frame clones appear in the TCRdb table, and some are missing; sequencing was by immunoSEQ multiplex PCR. The sample shows roughly 1,000,000 clones, 70% to 80% of them seen only once. All of the donors resided in Nashville, Tennessee, and each was a Caucasian adult. Researchers partitioned CD4+ cells into CD45RA+ naive and CD45RA-negative memory subsets. CDR1 is KGHSH, CDR2 LQKENI, per germline. V was clipped by 0 bases and J by 5 bases, with 7 bases between them. The CDR3 is 13 residues long.

This receptor was identified in a man aged 18 to 30 in good health. Some clones in this sample may be carry-over from other donors' samples. The V gene is TRBV18, the J gene TRBJ2-5; no firm D call. Sequencing input: memory CD4+ T cells from PBMCs. Regarding subset: CD45RA-negative fraction. The CDR3 sequence is CASSPPGMETQYF. CDR3 sequence (DNA): TGTGCCAGCTCACCACCGGGGATGGAGACCCAGTACTTC.